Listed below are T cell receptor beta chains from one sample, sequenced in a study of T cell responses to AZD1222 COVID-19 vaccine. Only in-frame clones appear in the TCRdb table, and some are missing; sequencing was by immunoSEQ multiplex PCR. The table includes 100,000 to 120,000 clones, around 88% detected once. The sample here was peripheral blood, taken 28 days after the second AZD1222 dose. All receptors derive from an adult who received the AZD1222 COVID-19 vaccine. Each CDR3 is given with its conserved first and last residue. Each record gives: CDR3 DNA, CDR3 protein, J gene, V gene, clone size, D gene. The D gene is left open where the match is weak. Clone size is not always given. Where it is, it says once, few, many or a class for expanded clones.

DNA: TGCGCCAGCAGTGAGGGGGACAGGATGAACACTGAAGCTTTCTTT; CDR3: CASSEGDRMNTEAFF; J: TRBJ1-1; V: TRBV10-2; size: .; D: TRBD1
DNA: TGTGCCAGCTCACCACAGGTTGAGCCCCAGCATTTT; CDR3: CASSPQVEPQHF; J: TRBJ1-5; V: TRBV18; size: .; D: .
DNA: TGTGCCAGTAGTTCCTGGGGAGGGCGTGGCTACACCTTC; CDR3: CASSSWGGRGYTF; J: TRBJ1-2; V: TRBV19; size: .; D: .
DNA: TGCGCCAGCAGCCAAGATCTGACGAGTGATCAGCCCCAGCATTTT; CDR3: CASSQDLTSDQPQHF; J: TRBJ1-5; V: TRBV4-3; size: .; D: .
DNA: TGTGCCAGCTCACAAGGGACACCCACTGGCTCTGGGGCCAACGTCCTGACTTTC; CDR3: CASSQGTPTGSGANVLTF; J: TRBJ2-6; V: TRBV18; size: .; D: .
DNA: TGTGCCAGCAGCTTAGATCTCGCGGGGGTTGTCAATGAGCAGTTCTTC; CDR3: CASSLDLAGVVNEQFF; J: TRBJ2-1; V: TRBV11-2; size: .; D: TRBD2
DNA: TGTGCCAGCAGCTTGGCGGGACCTGGAAACACCATATATTTT; CDR3: CASSLAGPGNTIYF; J: TRBJ1-3; V: TRBV5-4; size: .; D: .
DNA: TGTGCCAGCAGTGAGGGCGCGGGGGGTTACAATGAGCAGTTCTTC; CDR3: CASSEGAGGYNEQFF; J: TRBJ2-1; V: TRBV6-4; size: .; D: TRBD2
DNA: TGTGCCAGTAGTCCCCTGAGGGACGGACACTACGAGCAGTACTTC; CDR3: CASSPLRDGHYEQYF; J: TRBJ2-7; V: TRBV19; size: .; D: .
DNA: TGTGCCAGCAGCCAAGATCGGTCAGGGATCTATGGCTACACCTTC; CDR3: CASSQDRSGIYGYTF; J: TRBJ1-2; V: TRBV14; size: .; D: .
DNA: TGTGCCAGCAGCTTACCAGAGGGCAGGGGCACCGGGGAGCTGTTTTTT; CDR3: CASSLPEGRGTGELFF; J: TRBJ2-2; V: TRBV7-9; size: .; D: .
DNA: TGTGCCAGCAGTCGGGACTCTCAAACCGGGGAGCTGTTTTTT; CDR3: CASSRDSQTGELFF; J: TRBJ2-2; V: TRBV6-4; size: few; D: .
DNA: TGCGCCAGCAGCCAAGACGGTGCTAACTATGGCTACACCTTC; CDR3: CASSQDGANYGYTF; J: TRBJ1-2; V: TRBV4-3; size: .; D: .
DNA: TGTGCCAGCAGCTTGGGAGTCCAAGAGACCCAGTACTTC; CDR3: CASSLGVQETQYF; J: TRBJ2-5; V: TRBV11-2; size: .; D: .
DNA: TGTGCCAGCTCACCCACCGGGACAGCAAAGTACGAGCAGTACTTC; CDR3: CASSPTGTAKYEQYF; J: TRBJ2-7; V: TRBV18; size: .; D: TRBD1
DNA: TGCGCCAGCAGCTTGCGGGGGCTGGACACTGAAGCTTTCTTT; CDR3: CASSLRGLDTEAFF; J: TRBJ1-1; V: TRBV5-1; size: .; D: .
DNA: TGTGCCACCAGTGATGCGGGACAGGGGGCAACCGGGGAGCTGTTTTTT; CDR3: CATSDAGQGATGELFF; J: TRBJ2-2; V: TRBV24-1; size: .; D: TRBD1
DNA: TGTGCCAGCAGCCCGCCTCAGGGAGGCGAGGGCTACACCTTC; CDR3: CASSPPQGGEGYTF; J: TRBJ1-2; V: TRBV9; size: .; D: .
DNA: TGTGCCAGCACGCCAGGGACAGAGAGTACGGGTGCGCAGTACTTC; CDR3: CASTPGTESTGAQYF; J: TRBJ2-7; V: TRBV28; size: .; D: TRBD1
DNA: TGTGCCAGCAGTTTATTGGGGGACAGTCGAGACAATCAGCCCCAGCATTTT; CDR3: CASSLLGDSRDNQPQHF; J: TRBJ1-5; V: TRBV28; size: .; D: TRBD1
DNA: TGTGCCAGCAGCAGCAGGGTTCGAACCTACGAGCAGTACTTC; CDR3: CASSSRVRTYEQYF; J: TRBJ2-7; V: TRBV5-6; size: few; D: .
DNA: TGTGCCAGCAGCATCTCAGTACGGAACACTGAAGCTTTCTTT; CDR3: CASSISVRNTEAFF; J: TRBJ1-1; V: TRBV5-4; size: .; D: .
DNA: TGTGCCACGACGGGTGAGGGGTGGTATCAGCCCCAGCATTTT; CDR3: CATTGEGWYQPQHF; J: TRBJ1-5; V: TRBV19; size: .; D: .
DNA: TGTGCCAGCAGCTTAGGTGGGGGTAGCACAGATACGCAGTATTTT; CDR3: CASSLGGGSTDTQYF; J: TRBJ2-3; V: TRBV11-3; size: .; D: .
DNA: TGTGCCAGCAGCCCTTGGGACAGGGGGCTGGAAAACATTCAGTACTTC; CDR3: CASSPWDRGLENIQYF; J: TRBJ2-4; V: TRBV7-9; size: .; D: TRBD1
DNA: TGTGCCAGCAGCGAGGGAGATACGCAGTATTTT; CDR3: CASSEGDTQYF; J: TRBJ2-3; V: TRBV5-6; size: .; D: .